This TCR beta chain comes out of a study of naive and memory T cell subsets. An oligonucleotide containing a UMI was ligated to the 3' end of TCR cDNA. Whole-blood samples were 2 to 3 ml of peripheral blood from healthy adult volunteers. Ligated cDNA underwent four rounds of PCR with nested alpha and beta constant region primers and SP2. TCRdb redid the calling of the 5' RACE reads with MiXCR, one entry per CDR3 protein. The sample carries tens of thousands of distinct CDR3 sequences, around 8% recorded once. The CDR3 is made up of 16 amino acids. Trimming removed 0 bases at V and 4 bases at J, with 17 bases between. CDR1 is SGHRS, CDR2 YFSETQ, per germline.

The chain links TRBV5-1 to TRBJ2-7; D remains unclear. This TCR was sampled from a female donor in good health. CDR3 sequence (DNA): TGCGCCAGCAGCTTGGCCGTCGGACCCGGAACGTACGAGCAGTACTTC. This translates into CASSLAVGPGTYEQYF.